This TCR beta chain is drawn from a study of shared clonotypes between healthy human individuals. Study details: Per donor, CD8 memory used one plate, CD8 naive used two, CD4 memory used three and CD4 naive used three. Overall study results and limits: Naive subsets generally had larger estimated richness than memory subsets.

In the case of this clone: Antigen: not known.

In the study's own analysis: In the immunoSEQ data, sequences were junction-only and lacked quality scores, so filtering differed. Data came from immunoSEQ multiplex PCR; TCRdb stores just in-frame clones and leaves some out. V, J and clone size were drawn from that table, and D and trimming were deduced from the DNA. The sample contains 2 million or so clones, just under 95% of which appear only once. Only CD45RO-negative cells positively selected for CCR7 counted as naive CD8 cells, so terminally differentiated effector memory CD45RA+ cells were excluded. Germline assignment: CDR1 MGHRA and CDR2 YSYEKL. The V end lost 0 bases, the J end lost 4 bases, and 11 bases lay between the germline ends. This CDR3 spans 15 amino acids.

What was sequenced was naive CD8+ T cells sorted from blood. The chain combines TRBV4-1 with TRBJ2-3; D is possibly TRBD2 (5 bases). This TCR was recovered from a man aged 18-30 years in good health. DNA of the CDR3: TGCGCCAGCAGCCAAGAGGTGGGAGTCCCAGATACGCAGTATTTT. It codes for CASSQEVGVPDTQYF.